Below are 15 T cell receptor beta chains sequenced from a single sample in a study of blood T cell repertoires in COVID-19. TCRdb keeps only in-frame clones here, not all; method: immunoSEQ multiplex PCR. The top ten clones hold more than 0.95% of a sample with fewer than 500,000 clones, 81% of them seen once. Sequenced sample: peripheral blood. These receptors were obtained from a human donor with acute or convalescent COVID-19. The donor label of this sample is uncertain.

The V and J genes are TRBV19 and TRBJ1-2; 9 bases map to TRBD1. V shed 8 bases and J 7 bases; nucleotides not matched to a gene: 17. The germline V gene has CDR1 LNHDA and CDR2 SQIVND (reference sequence). This CDR3 has 16 amino acids. The DNA of the CDR3 is TGTGCCAGTCGATCACCCCCTGGACAGGGGTCTAGTGGCTACACCTTC. Protein: CASRSPPGQGSSGYTF.

The chain joins TRBV4-2 to TRBJ2-2; possibly TRBD2 for D (6 bases). Between the trimmed V and J ends, which lost 4 bases and 12 bases, there was a span of 24 bases. The V gene's germline CDR1 is LGHNA and CDR2 YNFKEQ. The CDR3 has 16 amino acids. The CDR3 bases are TGTGCCAGCAGCCGCTCGGGGACTGGGGGGTCGGAGAAGCTGTTTTTT. It codes for CASSRSGTGGSEKLFF.

The gene calls are TRBV6-1 and TRBJ2-7; 8 nucleotides align to TRBD1. The germline CDR1 and CDR2 sequences are MNHNS and SASEGT. The length of the CDR3 is 15 residues. V was pared by 1 base and J by 2 bases, with 4 bases of the junction left unmatched. The CDR3 region has the DNA TGTGCCAGCAGTGAAGTCGTGACAGGGGCCTACGAGCAGTACTTC. It codes for CASSEVVTGAYEQYF.

J is TRBJ2-1 and V is TRBV5-1; 12 bases map to TRBD1. The CDR3 covers 16 residues. Per the germline V gene, CDR1 is SGHRS and CDR2 is YFSETQ. The V segment lost 4 bases and the J segment 5 bases; nucleotides outside the gene matches: 7. As DNA, the CDR3 is TGCGCCAGCAGCCCAGGTGGGACAGGGGGCAACAATGAGCAGTTCTTC. This translates into CASSPGGTGGNNEQFF.

In its sample, this clone was seen once. The chain combines TRBV5-1 with TRBJ1-1; no clear D gene. V was trimmed by 2 bases and J by 11 bases, leaving 19 bases between them. This CDR3 comprises 14 residues. The germline gives CDR1 SGHRS, CDR2 YFSETQ. CDR3 amino acids: CASSLKAADPLAFF. CDR3 DNA: TGCGCCAGCAGCTTAAAGGCAGCGGACCCACTGGCTTTCTTT.

This clone was counted only a few times. The chain links TRBV5-6 to TRBJ1-3; a possible D gene is TRBD1 (5 bases). Per the germline V gene, CDR1 is SGHDT and CDR2 is YYEEEE. Trimming left V 3 bases short and J 7 bases short, with 14 bases between. The CDR3 covers 14 residues. The chain's CDR3 is CASSSGLKVNTIYF. CDR3 bases: TGTGCCAGCAGCTCGGGACTAAAGGTCAACACCATATATTTT. The full variable domain, in which reference TRBV5-6 and TRBJ1-3 provide the parts outside the CDR3, is DAGVTQSPTHLIKTRGQQVTLRCSPKSGHDTVSWYQQALGQGPQFIFQYYEEEERQRGNFPDRFSGHQFPNYSSELNVNALLLGDSALYLCASSSGLKVNTIYFGEGSWLTVV.

This rearrangement joins TRBV6-6 to TRBJ1-4; maybe TRBD1 (5 bases). This CDR3 contains 16 residues. Germline V CDR1 and CDR2: MNHNY, SVGAGI (reference sequence). V lost 2 bases and J 8 bases, leaving 18 bases between the germline ends. CDR3 DNA: TGTGCCAGCAGTTACACTGGGACTGCCCTGGGAGAAAAACTGTTTTTT. This translates into CASSYTGTALGEKLFF.

This chain links TRBV30 with TRBJ1-6; D ambiguous. V gave up 0 bases and J gave up 0 bases, with 9 bases separating them. In germline, CDR1 is GTSNPN, CDR2 SVGIG (reference sequence). This CDR3 has 16 residues. The CDR3 coding sequence is TGTGCCTGGAGTGTTAAAGGGAGCTCCTATAATTCACCCCTCCACTTT. It is translated as CAWSVKGSSYNSPLHF.

The DNA for the CDR3 is TGTGCCAGCAGGGGGGACAGGGGAGTGAAGTACACCTTC. Amino acids: CASRGDRGVKYTF. V and J are TRBV27 and TRBJ1-2; TRBD1 matches at 10 bases. The CDR3 is 13 residues long. V was clipped by 6 bases and J by 11 bases; unmatched bases: 9. Germline lookup yields CDR1 MNHEY and CDR2 SMNVEV (reference sequence).

This clone was counted a few times. V and J are TRBV2 and TRBJ1-1; 7 bases align to TRBD1. This CDR3 has 15 residues. V was clipped by 4 bases and J by 1 base; unmatched bases: 6. Germline loops: CDR1 SNHLY, CDR2 FYNNEI. The CDR3 DNA follows: TGTGCCAGCAGTGTGCCGGGGACAGAGAACACTGAAGCTTTCTTT. Amino acid sequence: CASSVPGTENTEAFF.

The rearrangement uses TRBV5-1 and TRBJ2-4; possibly TRBD1 for D (6 bases). This CDR3 contains 16 residues. Germline V gene lookup returns CDR1 SGHRS and CDR2 YFSETQ. V was clipped by 3 bases and J by 1 base, with 14 bases between them. The CDR3 region is CASSSNRAQAKNIQYF. DNA for the CDR3: TGCGCCAGCAGCTCGAACAGGGCGCAGGCCAAAAACATTCAGTACTTC. Full variable domain (remainder filled in from reference TRBV5-1 and TRBJ2-4): KAGVTQTPRYLIKTRGQQVTLSCSPISGHRSVSWYQQTPGQGLQFLFEYFSETQRNKGNFPGRFSGRQFSNSRSEMNVSTLELGDSALYLCASSSNRAQAKNIQYFGAGTRLSVL.

The chain links TRBV18 to TRBJ1-4, with 7 bases lining up with TRBD1. CDR3 size: 15 residues. Per germline, CDR1 KGHSH and CDR2 LQKENI. Trimming at V came to 3 bases and at J to 8 bases, leaving 9 bases not matched to a gene. For the CDR3, the DNA is TGTGCCAGCTCACCCAACCGGGACAGCTTCGAAAAACTGTTTTTT. Protein sequence: CASSPNRDSFEKLFF.

J is TRBJ1-2 and V is TRBV30; D is perhaps TRBD1 (6 bases). Trimming shortened V by 3 bases and J by 2 bases, and 19 bases separated the two germline ends. The CDR3 spans 16 residues. CDR1 and CDR2 (germline): GTSNPN, SVGIG (reference sequence). Here the CDR3 DNA reads TGTGCCTGGAGAGACAGGCTGACTCGCCTCAACTATGGCTACACCTTC. Its translation is CAWRDRLTRLNYGYTF.

This clone is a singleton in its sample. The gene calls are TRBV7-9 and TRBJ2-7, with no clear D. V was trimmed by 5 bases and J by 6 bases, leaving 20 bases between them. The CDR3 runs 15 residues. Germline values: CDR1 SEHNR, CDR2 FQNEAQ (reference sequence). The CDR3 spells CASSPARLPMSEQYF. CDR3 sequence (DNA): TGTGCCAGCAGCCCGGCTAGACTGCCAATGAGCGAGCAGTACTTC.

The chain recombines TRBV18 with TRBJ1-2; no definite D call. This CDR3 comprises 13 residues. With 3 bases removed from V and 1 base from J, the gap between germline ends came to 6 bases. Per the germline V gene, CDR1 is KGHSH and CDR2 is LQKENI. The CDR3 bases are TGTGCCAGCTCACCTCAGGATAACTATGGCTACACCTTC. It codes for CASSPQDNYGYTF.